One and the same sample provided the 28 T cell receptor beta chains below, sequenced in a study of a mutant IDH1 vaccine in newly diagnosed glioma. Time point given: week 23, last vaccination. The investigators gave 300 ug of mutant IDH1 20-mer peptide in each vaccine dose, together with topical imiquimod. For these TCRs, the target antigens are not known. The data were produced by immunoSEQ multiplex PCR, yet TCRdb's version contains in-frame clones alone and is incomplete. Among under 45,000 clones listed, approximately 72% were seen once. Sequencing used PBMCs, obtained from a glioma patient whose treatment included an IDH1 peptide vaccine. The receptors were gathered from a man between 50 and 59 years old with glioma.

This chain joins TRBV4-2 and TRBJ1-1, with 11 bases fitting TRBD1. Trimming cost V 2 bases and J 4 bases; bases outside gene matches: 9. Germline V gives CDR1 LGHNA, CDR2 YNFKEQ. The CDR3 extends over 17 amino acids. The CDR3 DNA reads as TGTGCCAGCAGCCAACAGGGACAGGGGGTCGGTGGCACTGAAGCTTTCTTT. Translated: CASSQQGQGVGGTEAFF.

The V and J genes are TRBV7-9 and TRBJ1-1; possible D gene TRBD1, 6 bases. CDR3 size: 13 residues. V dropped 0 bases and J dropped 8 bases, with 10 bases sitting between them. Germline lookup yields CDR1 SEHNR and CDR2 FQNEAQ (reference sequence). The CDR3 nucleotides are TGTGCCAGCAGCTTAGCAGACGACAGGGAAGCTTTCTTT. It codes for CASSLADDREAFF.

This clone was detected only a few times. The chain has TRBV19 and TRBJ2-7; TRBD1 aligns across 7 bases. This CDR3 is 14 amino acids long. Per germline, CDR1 LNHDA and CDR2 SQIVND (reference sequence). J was trimmed by 2 bases and V by 6 bases; bases with no gene match: 7. This CDR3 is CASSPGQQTYEQYF. In nucleotides, the CDR3 is TGTGCCAGTAGCCCGGGACAGCAAACCTACGAGCAGTACTTC.

As for this clone: Without the conserved terminal phenylalanine or tryptophan, this CDR3 likely stems from a read error. No DNA is shown, since the ends of the CDR3 on it are uncertain; the CDR3 is the one TCRdb lists. This chain connects TRBV5-4 to TRBJ2-7; TRBD2 was called by the table and not checked on the DNA. The CDR3 length is 9 residues, termini included. The germline gives CDR1 SGHNT, CDR2 YYREEE (reference sequence). The CDR3 loop is CASSPTEEI.

This chain uses TRBV6-6 with TRBJ2-7; 12 nucleotides match TRBD2. This CDR3 has 13 residues. Losses at the gene ends were 3 bases for V and 11 bases for J; bases not matched to a gene: 5. In germline, CDR1 is MNHNY, CDR2 SVGAGI (reference sequence). The CDR3 coding sequence is TGTGCCAGCAGTTATAGGACTAGCGGGGATGAGTACTTC. Translated: CASSYRTSGDEYF.

V is TRBV15 and J is TRBJ2-3, with unresolved D. The CDR3 spans 12 residues. V lost 5 bases to trimming and J lost 10 bases, with 13 bases between them. Germline lookup yields CDR1 LNHNV and CDR2 YYDKDF (reference sequence). The CDR3 loop reads CATSAISVAQYF. The CDR3 bases are TGTGCCACCAGCGCCATATCTGTTGCGCAGTATTTT. The full variable domain, with the rest looked up from reference TRBV15 and TRBJ2-3, is DAMVIQNPRYQVTQFGKPVTLSCSQTLNHNVMYWYQQKSSQAPKLLFHYYDKDFNNEADTPDNFQSRRPNTSFCFLDIRSPGLGDTAMYLCATSAISVAQYFGPGTRLTVL.

This chain uses TRBV6-5 with TRBJ2-5, with TRBD1 matching over 7 bases. Trimming at V came to 8 bases and at J to 2 bases, leaving 2 bases not matched to a gene. Per the germline V gene, CDR1 is MNHEY and CDR2 is SVGAGI. The CDR3 length is 12 residues. This chain's CDR3 is CASRRGQETQYF. The CDR3 DNA follows: TGTGCCAGCCGCAGGGGGCAAGAGACCCAGTACTTC.

V and J are TRBV15 and TRBJ2-7; D not resolved. V lost 5 bases and J lost 8, with 10 bases in between. CDR1 is LNHNV and CDR2 is YYDKDF in the germline V gene (reference sequence). The CDR3 consists of 11 residues. CDR3 sequence reads: CATSPGEKQYF. As DNA, the CDR3 is TGTGCCACCAGCCCAGGCGAGAAGCAGTACTTC.

This chain links TRBV4-1 with TRBJ1-2, with 7 bases aligning to TRBD1. Per the germline V gene, CDR1 is MGHRA and CDR2 is YSYEKL. With 1 base clipped from V and 6 bases from J, the junction kept 14 bases outside the gene matches. The CDR3 length is 17 residues. CDR3 coding DNA: TGCGCCAGCAGCCAAGTACAGGGGATAGCGGATCATCATGGCTACACCTTC. Translated: CASSQVQGIADHHGYTF.

This rearrangement joins TRBV6-6 to TRBJ2-7, with D unclear. V was pared by 6 bases and J by 6 bases, with 9 bases between. The CDR3 has 11 residues. CDR1 is MNHNY and CDR2 is SVGAGI in the germline V gene (reference sequence). The CDR3: CASSPAREQYF. The CDR3 region has the DNA TGTGCCAGCAGCCCCGCTCGCGAGCAGTACTTC.

This chain joins TRBV25-1 and TRBJ1-4; 7 bases map to TRBD1. This CDR3 spans 15 amino acids. CDR1 and CDR2 (germline): MGHDK, SYGVNS. The V gene end was trimmed by 5 bases and the J gene end by 6 bases; junction bases not matched to a gene: 9. The CDR3 sequence is CASSLRTGAYEKLFF. CDR3 bases: TGTGCCAGCAGTCTTCGGACAGGTGCATATGAAAAACTGTTTTTT. Based on the CDR3 plus reference TRBV25-1 and TRBJ1-4, the full variable domain is EADIYQTPRYLVIGTGKKITLECSQTMGHDKMYWYQQDPGMELHLIHYSYGVNSTEKGDLSSESTVSRIRTEHFPLTLESARPSHTSQYLCASSLRTGAYEKLFFGSGTQLSVL.

This chain connects TRBV6-1 to TRBJ1-5; TRBD1 matches 7 bases. Germline V lookup: CDR1 MNHNS, CDR2 SASEGT. Trimming at V came to 7 bases and at J to 1 base, leaving 7 bases not matched to a gene. This CDR3 is built from 15 residues. The CDR3: CASIRDRESNQPQHF. The CDR3 DNA reads as TGTGCCAGCATTCGGGACAGAGAGAGCAATCAGCCCCAGCATTTT.

V gene TRBV30 combines with J gene TRBJ2-3, with 9 positions matching TRBD2. The CDR3 is made up of 15 amino acids. Germline CDR1 and CDR2: GTSNPN and SVGIG (reference sequence). J gave up 1 base and V 5 bases, and 7 bases lay outside the gene matches. The CDR3 nucleotides are TGTGCCTGGGACCTGACTAGCGGACGCACAGATACGCAGTATTTT. Residues: CAWDLTSGRTDTQYF.

In regard to this clone: A read error may account for a junction end that differs from germline. The V gene is TRBV4-2, the J gene TRBJ2-1; no clear D gene. The CDR3 spans 13 residues. Germline V CDR1 and CDR2: LGHNA, YNFKEQ. The CDR3 region is CASSQDQVQERFF. The CDR3 coding sequence is TGTGCCAGCAGCCAAGATCAGGTCCAGGAGCGGTTCTTC.

J is TRBJ1-5 and V is TRBV5-5, with 10 bases matching TRBD1. CDR1 and CDR2 (germline): SGHKS, YYEKEE (reference sequence). This CDR3 is built from 18 residues. V dropped 3 bases and J dropped 0; count of bases not matched to a gene: 9. Written as DNA, the CDR3 is TGTGCCAGCAGCTCGGGGGACAGGGGTCAGTATAGCAATCAGCCCCAGCATTTT. It is translated as CASSSGDRGQYSNQPQHF. Filled out from reference TRBV5-5 and TRBJ1-5, the complete variable domain reads DAGVTQSPTHLIKTRGQQVTLRCSPISGHKSVSWYQQVLGQGPQFIFQYYEKEERGRGNFPDRFSARQFPNYSSELNVNALLLGDSALYLCASSSGDRGQYSNQPQHFGDGTRLSIL.

The chain is built from TRBV5-6 and TRBJ1-2, with D possibly TRBD1 on 5 matching bases. CDR1 is SGHDT and CDR2 is YYEEEE in the germline V gene. The CDR3 extends over 12 amino acids. V was pared by 4 bases and J by 8 bases, with 12 bases between. CDR3 DNA sequence: TGTGCCAGCAGCCCGGGGGAGGGGGGCTACACCTTC. Translation gives CASSPGEGGYTF.

The chain employs TRBV14 and TRBJ2-1, with 7 bases identical to TRBD1. Germline CDR1 and CDR2: SGHDN and FVKESK. Unmatched junction bases numbered 2, after V lost 1 base and J lost 8 bases. The length of the CDR3 is 13 residues. This chain's CDR3 is CASSQVRGHEQFF. The CDR3 DNA sequence: TGTGCCAGCAGCCAAGTGAGGGGGCATGAGCAGTTCTTC.

The V and J genes are TRBV5-1 and TRBJ1-1; TRBD1 might be the D (5 bases). With 4 bases removed from V and 4 bases from J, the gap between germline ends came to 17 bases. This CDR3 contains 15 residues. The germline V gene encodes CDR1 SGHRS and CDR2 YFSETQ. In DNA form, the CDR3 reads TGCGCCAGCAGCCAGGGTGGGGGAGGAGTCACTGAAGCTTTCTTT. It encodes CASSQGGGGVTEAFF.

The table lists this clone with a count of one. The chain employs TRBV15 and TRBJ2-7; a possible D gene is TRBD1 (6 bases). V was clipped by 3 bases and J by 5 bases, with 14 bases between them. This CDR3 contains 14 residues. Germline lookup yields CDR1 LNHNV and CDR2 YYDKDF (reference sequence). The CDR3 DNA reads as TGTGCCACCAGCAGGTCCCGAACAGGGAACGAGCAGTACTTC. Its translation: CATSRSRTGNEQYF.

This rearrangement joins TRBV6-1 to TRBJ1-1, with D unclear. Germline CDR1 MNHNS, CDR2 SASEGT. V lost 10 bases, J lost 7 bases, and 10 bases lay in between. The CDR3 extends over 10 amino acids. The CDR3 DNA reads TGTGCCACCGAACTATTTGAAGCTTTCTTT. This gives the protein CATELFEAFF.

This chain links TRBV30 with TRBJ1-2; D gene unclear. This CDR3 is 11 amino acids long. V dropped 4 bases and J dropped 4 bases, with 7 bases sitting between them. From germline, CDR1 is GTSNPN and CDR2 SVGIG (reference sequence). The CDR3 nucleotides read TGTGCCTGGACCCACGGCTATGGCTACACCTTC. This gives the protein CAWTHGYGYTF.

This sequence joins TRBV27 and TRBJ1-1; the D gene is possibly TRBD1 (5 bases). V was trimmed by 7 bases and J by 1 base, leaving 10 bases between them. Germline values: CDR1 MNHEY, CDR2 SMNVEV (reference sequence). The CDR3 is 13 amino acids. The CDR3 DNA reads TGTGCCAGCAACCGGACACCGAACACTGAAGCTTTCTTT. Its translation is CASNRTPNTEAFF.

The chain joins TRBV28 to TRBJ2-7, with D perhaps matching TRBD2 (5 bases). V was shortened by 3 bases and J by 1 base, with 13 bases between the two germline ends. CDR3 length equals 15 residues. Germline-derived CDR1 and CDR2 are MDHEN and SYDVKM. The CDR3 DNA follows: TGTGCCAGCAGTTTGATAGTCGGCGGGTCCTACGAGCAGTACTTC. It specifies CASSLIVGGSYEQYF. Based on the CDR3 plus reference TRBV28 and TRBJ2-7, the full variable domain is DVKVTQSSRYLVKRTGEKVFLECVQDMDHENMFWYRQDPGLGLRLIYFSYDVKMKEKGDIPEGYSVSREKKERFSLILESASTNQTSMYLCASSLIVGGSYEQYFGPGTRLTVT.

The chain links TRBV29-1 to TRBJ2-1, with a possible D match to TRBD1 (6 bases). Germline values: CDR1 SQVTM, CDR2 ANQGSEA. This CDR3 is 14 amino acids long. Trimming pared 4 bases from V and 2 bases from J, leaving 12 bases between. The CDR3 sequence is CSVVGTRPYNEQFF. CDR3 in DNA: TGCAGCGTTGTAGGGACAAGGCCCTACAATGAGCAGTTCTTC.

V and J are TRBV10-1 and TRBJ1-1, with 9 bases lining up with TRBD1. Germline loops: CDR1 WNHNN, CDR2 SYGVQD (reference sequence). The CDR3 covers 15 residues. V was pared by 5 bases and J by 4 bases, with 8 bases of the junction left unmatched. In nucleotides, the CDR3 is TGCGCCAGCAGTCCAGGACAGGGGAAAGGCACTGAAGCTTTCTTT. It encodes CASSPGQGKGTEAFF.

The V gene is TRBV19, the J gene TRBJ1-5; D remains ambiguous. This CDR3 is 12 amino acids long. V shed 7 bases and J shed 4 bases, with 8 bases lying between them. Germline V CDR1 and CDR2: LNHDA, SQIVND (reference sequence). The CDR3 DNA is TGTGCCAGTACCCAGAGAAATCAGCCCCAGCATTTT. Amino acids: CASTQRNQPQHF.

The chain couples TRBV4-1 to TRBJ2-7; 7 nucleotides match TRBD1. Germline V gives CDR1 MGHRA, CDR2 YSYEKL. V gave up 1 base and J gave up 3 bases; unmatched junction bases: 6. CDR3 length: 15 amino acids. This chain's CDR3 is CASSQVATGNYEQYF. The CDR3 region has the DNA TGCGCCAGCAGCCAAGTCGCGACAGGGAACTACGAGCAGTACTTC.

V usage is TRBV7-9 and J usage is TRBJ2-3; no reliable D call. Germline CDR1 SEHNR, CDR2 FQNEAQ (reference sequence). This CDR3 contains 13 residues. V dropped 2 bases and J dropped 2 bases, with 5 bases sitting between them. The CDR3 spells CASSLRDTDTQYF. For the CDR3, the DNA is TGTGCCAGCAGCTTAAGGGACACAGATACGCAGTATTTT.